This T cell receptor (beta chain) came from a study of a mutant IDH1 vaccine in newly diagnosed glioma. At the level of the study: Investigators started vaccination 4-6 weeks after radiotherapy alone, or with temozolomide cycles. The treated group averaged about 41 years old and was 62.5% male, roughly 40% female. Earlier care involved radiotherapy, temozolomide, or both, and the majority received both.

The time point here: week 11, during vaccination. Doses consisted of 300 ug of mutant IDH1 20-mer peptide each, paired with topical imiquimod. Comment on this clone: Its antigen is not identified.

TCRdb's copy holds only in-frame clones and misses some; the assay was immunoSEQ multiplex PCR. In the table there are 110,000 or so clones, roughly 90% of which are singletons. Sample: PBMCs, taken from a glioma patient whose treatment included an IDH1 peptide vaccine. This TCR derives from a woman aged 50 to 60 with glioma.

The CDR3 region has the DNA TGTGCCAGCAGCTTAGATCCTGGCAATGAGCAGTTCTTC. This gives the protein CASSLDPGNEQFF. This chain uses TRBV11-2 with TRBJ2-1; D is uncertain. The V end was cut by 0 bases, the J end by 6 bases, with 6 bases between. The V gene's germline CDR1 is SGHAT and CDR2 FQNNGV. The CDR3 is made up of 13 amino acids.